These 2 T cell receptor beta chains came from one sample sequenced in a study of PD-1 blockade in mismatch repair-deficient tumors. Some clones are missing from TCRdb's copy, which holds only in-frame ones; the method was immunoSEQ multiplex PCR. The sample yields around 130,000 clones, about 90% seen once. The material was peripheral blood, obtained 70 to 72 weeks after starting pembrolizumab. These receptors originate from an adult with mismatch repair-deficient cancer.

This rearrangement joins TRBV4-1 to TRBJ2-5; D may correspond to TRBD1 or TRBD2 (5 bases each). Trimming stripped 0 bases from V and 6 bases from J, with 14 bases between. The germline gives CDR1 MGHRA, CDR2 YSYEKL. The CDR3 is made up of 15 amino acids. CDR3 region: CASSQDRGVVKTQYF. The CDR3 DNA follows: TGCGCCAGCAGCCAAGATCGGGGCGTGGTGAAGACCCAGTACTTC.

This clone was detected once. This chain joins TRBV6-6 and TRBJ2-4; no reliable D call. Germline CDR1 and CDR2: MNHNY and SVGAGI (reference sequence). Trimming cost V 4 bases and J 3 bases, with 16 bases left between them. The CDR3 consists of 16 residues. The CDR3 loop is CASSSPNRAYKNIQYF. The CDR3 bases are TGTGCCAGCAGTTCGCCCAACCGGGCCTACAAAAACATTCAGTACTTC.